This TCR beta chain was sequenced for a study of post-analysis software for immune sequencing data. This clonotype was detected ten times or more. Its antigen is not identified. Trimming took 3 bases from V and 6 from J, leaving 21 bases between them. The CDR3 loop spans 16 amino acids. Study-wide results and caveats: Elevated frequency relative to controls characterized roughly five TRBV segments in patients, TRBV5-6, TRBV5-1 and TRBV20-1 among them.

Unique molecular identifiers were present in the TCR beta cDNA libraries. TCRdb reprocessed the PCR reads via MiXCR and lists one record per CDR3 protein. The sample yields around 200,000 distinct CDR3 sequences, 25% to 30% seen once. The receptor comes from a girl aged 2-17 years with multiple sclerosis. Material for sequencing was blood. The genes are TRBV12-3 or TRBV12-4 and TRBJ2-7; no reliable D call. The CDR3 DNA follows: TGTGCCAGCAGTTTTGTCGCCCCGATCGAATCTGGCGAGCAGTACTTC. Translation: CASSFVAPIESGEQYF.